This TCR beta chain was captured by sequencing in a study of control samples from healthy donors and cancer patients. Deletions cut 1 base from V and 0 bases from J, with 9 bases between. The CDR3 is made up of 15 amino acids. The germline V gene has CDR1 MDHEN and CDR2 SYDVKM. Only in-frame clones appear in the TCRdb table, and some are missing; sequencing was by immunoSEQ multiplex PCR. The sample contains fewer than 200,000 clones, approximately 92% of which appear only once. Sequencing was carried out using blood. The receptor was derived from a woman aged 55-70 years in good health. J is TRBJ1-2 and V is TRBV28; D is perhaps TRBD1 (6 bases). The CDR3 DNA sequence: TGTGCCAGCAGTTTATACCAGGGGCCTAACTATGGCTACACCTTC. It specifies CASSLYQGPNYGYTF.